These 29 T cell receptor beta chains originate from one sample sequenced in a study of Graves' ophthalmopathy and Graves' hyperthyroidism. Amplified material comprised TCR beta CDR3 regions derived from RNA transcripts. First-round RT-PCR employed HTBI primers, with a second-round multiplex PCR after it. TCRdb recomputed calls from the multiplex PCR reads with MiXCR, one row per CDR3 protein. Altogether approximately 410,000 distinct CDR3 sequences are present, roughly 14% being singletons, with the ten largest covering around 6.6%. Sample: peripheral blood. These receptors originate from a woman aged 18-29 years with stable Graves' hyperthyroidism.

This clonotype was seen repeatedly, ten times or more. This sequence joins TRBV20-1 and TRBJ1-6; D gene unclear. V lost 0 bases and J lost 9, with 6 bases in between. Germline CDR1 is DFQATT and CDR2 is SNEGSKA (reference sequence). This CDR3 has 12 residues. The DNA for the CDR3 is TGCAGTGCTAGAGACCGCAGTTCACCCCTCCACTTT. It codes for CSARDRSSPLHF.

The genes are TRBV20-1 and TRBJ1-1, with no clear D. This CDR3 comprises 11 residues. V was pared by 3 bases and J by 6 bases, with 8 bases between. Germline V gene data show CDR1 as DFQATT and CDR2 as SNEGSKA (reference sequence). CDR3 DNA: TGCAGTGCTAGTGAGAGGCCTGAAGCTTTCTTT. Protein product: CSASERPEAFF.

This clonotype was observed many times. The J gene is TRBJ1-1, the V gene TRBV19; no definite D call. The germline V and J ends were trimmed by 7 bases and 4 bases, with 19 bases remaining between them. The CDR3 is 15 amino acids. The germline CDR1 and CDR2 sequences are LNHDA and SQIVND (reference sequence). The CDR3 is CASMATVATPTEAFF. The CDR3 coding sequence is TGTGCCAGTATGGCAACAGTGGCAACCCCCACTGAAGCTTTCTTT.

This clonotype was counted ten times or more. This chain links TRBV6-2 or TRBV6-3 with TRBJ1-1, with D perhaps matching TRBD1 (6 bases). The CDR3 runs 14 residues. V lost 0 bases, J lost 7 bases, and 12 bases lay in between. Germline V gene sequence: CDR1 MNHEY, CDR2 SVGEGT. The CDR3 coding sequence is TGTGCCAGCAGTTACTCTGGGGGCTATGTTGAAGCTTTCTTT. Its translation: CASSYSGGYVEAFF.

This clonotype was counted ten times or more. Relative to the germline gene, one junction end is altered; a read error may explain this. The chain couples TRBV6-2 or TRBV6-3 to TRBJ1-1; possibly TRBD1 for D (5 bases). Germline V gene data show CDR1 as MNHEY and CDR2 as SVGEGT. This CDR3 has 11 amino acids. This CDR3 reads CDSFETDEAFF. Written as DNA, the CDR3 is TGCGACTCTTTCGAGACAGACGAAGCTTTCTTT.

In regard to this clonotype: A much larger clone lies a single base off, so this may be a read error. The rearrangement joins TRBV27 to TRBJ1-5; D is undetermined. Per germline, CDR1 MNHEY and CDR2 SMNVEV (reference sequence). This CDR3 region has 12 residues. CDR3 sequence reads: CASTSGHQPKHF. The DNA for the CDR3 is TGTGCCAGCACATCCGGTCATCAGCCCAAGCATTTT.

The sample holds many counts of this clonotype. The rearrangement links TRBV5-1 to TRBJ1-2; D not certain. V was shortened by 0 bases and J by 8 bases, with 17 bases between the two germline ends. CDR1 SGHRS and CDR2 YFSETQ come from the germline V gene. CDR3 length: 15 residues. CDR3 in amino acids: CASSLATGTIQGYTF. CDR3 sequence (DNA): TGCGCCAGCAGCTTGGCCACGGGAACAATCCAAGGCTACACCTTC.

Many counts were recorded for this clonotype. CDR3 bases: TGTGCCAGCAGACCCGCTGCCAAAAACATTCAGTACTTC. Encoded protein: CASRPAAKNIQYF. V is TRBV28 and J is TRBJ2-4; D remains ambiguous. Per germline, CDR1 MDHEN and CDR2 SYDVKM. V lost 6 bases and J 1 base, leaving 7 bases between the germline ends. The CDR3 has 13 amino acids.

This clonotype was recorded many times. CDR3 protein: CASRDSGANVLTF. The CDR3 nucleotides read TGCGCCAGCAGGGACTCTGGGGCCAACGTCCTGACTTTC. The chain has TRBV5-1 and TRBJ2-6; unclear D gene. Trimming cost V 5 bases and J 0 bases, with 3 bases left between them. Germline V gives CDR1 SGHRS, CDR2 YFSETQ. The CDR3 is 13 amino acids.

This clonotype came up many times. The V and J genes are TRBV12-3 or TRBV12-4 and TRBJ1-1; unclear D gene. The CDR3 length is 13 residues. Trimming left V 2 bases short and J 0 bases short, with 4 bases between. The DNA of the CDR3 is TGTGCCAGCAGTTTAAACCTGAACACTGAAGCTTTCTTT. Protein sequence: CASSLNLNTEAFF.

This clonotype has a handful of counts. A read error may be the cause here, since a much bigger clone is one base away. Given the absence of the conserved phenylalanine or tryptophan at the CDR3 end, a read error is likely. The chain employs TRBV20-1 and TRBJ2-5, with D maybe TRBD1 (6 bases). V lost 1 base and J lost 5, with 14 bases in between. The CDR3 contains 14 residues. The germline V gene has CDR1 DFQATT and CDR2 SNEGSKA (reference sequence). The chain's CDR3 is CSARVVGAMETQYL. The CDR3 region has the DNA TGCAGTGCTAGAGTTGTGGGGGCAATGGAGACCCAGTACCTC.

Many counts were recorded for this clonotype. The chain is built from TRBV19 and TRBJ1-1; D gene ambiguous. Germline values: CDR1 LNHDA, CDR2 SQIVND (reference sequence). The CDR3 is made up of 16 amino acids. Between the trimmed V and J ends, which lost 3 bases and 1 base, there was a span of 15 bases. In DNA, the CDR3 is TGTGCCAGTAGTATGAGCCCCAATCTCAGGAACACTGAAGCTTTCTTT. Its protein product is CASSMSPNLRNTEAFF. The variable domain in full, with the rest retrieved from reference TRBV19 and TRBJ1-1, is DGGITQSPKYLFRKEGQNVTLSCEQNLNHDAMYWYRQDPGQGLRLIYYSQIVNDFQKGDIAEGYSVSREKKESFPLTVTSAQKNPTAFYLCASSMSPNLRNTEAFFGQGTRLTVV.

There are many counts of this clonotype. The chain recombines TRBV20-1 with TRBJ2-5; the match to TRBD2 covers 7 bases. The ends lost 3 bases at V and 1 base at J; junction bases unmatched: 8. This CDR3 is 15 amino acids long. Looked up from germline, CDR1 is DFQATT and CDR2 is SNEGSKA (reference sequence). CDR3 sequence reads: CSASQVRGIQETQYF. The CDR3 DNA is TGCAGTGCTAGTCAGGTGCGGGGGATCCAAGAGACCCAGTACTTC.

This clonotype was counted many times. V and J are TRBV5-6 and TRBJ2-5; D is undetermined. This CDR3 is built from 14 residues. Germline V CDR1 and CDR2: SGHDT, YYEEEE. Trimming shortened V by 4 bases and J by 5 bases, and 15 bases separated the two germline ends. CDR3 amino acids: CASSLDLAQETQYF. The CDR3 nucleotides read TGTGCCAGCAGCCTCGACCTCGCCCAGGAGACCCAGTACTTC.

The table lists this clonotype with many counts. CDR3 sequence (DNA): TGTGCCAGCAGCGAACAGGGGAATGAAGCTTTCTTT. It is translated as CASSEQGNEAFF. The chain combines TRBV6-2 or TRBV6-3 with TRBJ1-1, with TRBD1 matching 7 bases. The ends lost 6 bases at V and 7 bases at J; junction bases unmatched: 5. This CDR3 has 12 amino acids. CDR1 is MNHEY and CDR2 is SVGEGT in the germline V gene.

This rearrangement joins TRBV6-1 to TRBJ1-6; a weak D match, TRBD1 (5 bases). V was cut by 6 bases and J by 0 bases, with 12 bases left in between. Germline V gene sequence: CDR1 MNHNS, CDR2 SASEGT. This CDR3 contains 16 residues. In DNA form, the CDR3 reads TGTGCCAGCAGCAGACAGCCGAGCTCCTATAATTCACCCCTCCACTTT. Its translation: CASSRQPSSYNSPLHF.

This clonotype was seen repeatedly, ten times or more. The rearrangement joins TRBV12-3 or TRBV12-4 to TRBJ1-6, with 8 bases that match TRBD1. The CDR3 extends over 15 amino acids. V lost 6 bases and J lost 9; bases outside the gene matches: 10. CDR3 amino acids: CASRRSDRGGSPLHF. The CDR3 DNA follows: TGTGCCAGCAGACGATCTGACAGGGGAGGTTCACCCCTCCACTTT.

At least ten counts were recorded for this clonotype. A much larger clone differs by one base, so this may be a read error. The V call is TRBV12-3 or TRBV12-4, the J call TRBJ1-1; D gene unclear. The CDR3 extends over 11 amino acids. V was cut by 7 bases and J by 3 bases, with 6 bases left in between. CDR3 protein: CASTKDTEAFF. As DNA, the CDR3 is TGTGCCAGCACCAAGGACACTGAAGCTTTCTTT.

This clonotype came up many times. The V call is TRBV19, the J call TRBJ1-1; TRBD1 might be the D (5 bases). V lost 8 bases and J 0 bases, leaving 16 bases between the germline ends. This CDR3 spans 15 amino acids. Per germline, CDR1 LNHDA and CDR2 SQIVND (reference sequence). DNA of the CDR3: TGTGCCAGTGACCCCCTGGGGCAGGTGAACACTGAAGCTTTCTTT. This sequence encodes CASDPLGQVNTEAFF.

This clonotype was detected many times. The rearrangement joins TRBV5-5 to TRBJ1-6; D ambiguous. V was cut by 3 bases and J by 7 bases, with 17 bases left in between. Germline lookup yields CDR1 SGHKS and CDR2 YYEKEE (reference sequence). The CDR3 sequence is 16 residues long. CDR3: CASSYGVRNANSPLHF. The CDR3 nucleotides read TGTGCCAGCAGCTACGGAGTACGAAATGCCAATTCACCCCTCCACTTT.

This chain uses TRBV19 with TRBJ1-2, with D unresolved. V shed 8 bases and J shed 3 bases, with 13 bases lying between them. The germline CDR1 and CDR2 sequences are LNHDA and SQIVND (reference sequence). The CDR3 consists of 13 residues. CDR3 DNA: TGTGCCAGTGAAGGAACAGCCTACTATGGCTACACCTTC. Amino acids: CASEGTAYYGYTF.

This clonotype was seen repeatedly, ten times or more. The CDR3 here is CASSVALGLDTEAFF. CDR3 DNA: TGTGCCAGCAGCGTAGCTTTAGGGTTGGACACTGAAGCTTTCTTT. The chain combines TRBV9 with TRBJ1-1; D gene uncertain. CDR1 SGDLS and CDR2 YYNGEE come from the germline V gene. V lost 0 bases to trimming and J lost 3 bases, with 12 bases between them. The CDR3 spans 15 residues.

V and J are TRBV7-2 and TRBJ2-2; D gene unclear. CDR1 is SGHTA, CDR2 FQGNSA, per germline. Between the trimmed V and J ends, which lost 5 bases and 3 bases, there was a span of 10 bases. This CDR3 spans 14 amino acids. The DNA for the CDR3 is TGTGCCAGCAGCCCGGTTGGATACACCGGGGAGCTGTTTTTT. It codes for CASSPVGYTGELFF.

This clonotype was seen more than once but under ten times. The chain has TRBV3-1 and TRBJ2-2; maybe TRBD2 (6 bases). V shed 2 bases and J shed 4 bases, with 17 bases lying between them. There are 17 residues in the CDR3. Per the germline V gene, CDR1 is LGHDT and CDR2 is YNNKEL (reference sequence). Here the CDR3 reads CASSQFAGQPSTGELFF. CDR3 in DNA: TGTGCCAGCAGCCAATTCGCGGGGCAACCGTCCACCGGGGAGCTGTTTTTT.

The gene calls are TRBV10-3 and TRBJ2-5; no clear D gene. The CDR3 totals 16 residues. The V end lost 3 bases, the J end lost 0 bases, and 14 bases lay between the germline ends. The germline CDR1 and CDR2 sequences are ENHRY and SYGVKD. CDR3 DNA sequence: TGTGCCATCAGTGATGGTCGTTTGGCTAACCAAGAGACCCAGTACTTC. It translates to CAISDGRLANQETQYF.

The gene calls are TRBV29-1 and TRBJ1-3, with D unclear. CDR1 and CDR2 (germline): SQVTM, ANQGSEA. The CDR3 spans 15 residues. V was clipped by 0 bases and J by 0 bases, with 9 bases between them. Here the CDR3 reads CSVEERAYSGNTIYF. The CDR3 DNA is TGCAGCGTTGAAGAGAGAGCCTACTCTGGAAACACCATATATTTT.

This clonotype was seen many times. The chain is built from TRBV14 and TRBJ1-1, with D perhaps matching TRBD1 (5 bases). Trimming pared 3 bases from V and 4 bases from J, leaving 12 bases between. The germline V gene has CDR1 SGHDN and CDR2 FVKESK. The CDR3 consists of 14 residues. CDR3 in amino acids: CASSQVFGGTEAFF. The CDR3 DNA reads TGTGCCAGCAGCCAGGTGTTCGGGGGCACTGAAGCTTTCTTT. The entire variable domain, with the rest obtained from reference TRBV14 and TRBJ1-1, is as follows: EAGVTQFPSHSVIEKGQTVTLRCDPISGHDNLYWYRRVMGKEIKFLLHFVKESKQDESGMPNNRFLAERTGGTYSTLKVQPAELEDSGVYFCASSQVFGGTEAFFGQGTRLTVV.

This clonotype was detected many times. This chain connects TRBV19 to TRBJ1-1; D may be TRBD1 (5 bases). Trimming cost V 0 bases and J 9 bases, with 11 bases left between them. Germline values: CDR1 LNHDA, CDR2 SQIVND (reference sequence). This CDR3 comprises 13 residues. The CDR3: CASSIEIDSKAFF. DNA of the CDR3: TGTGCCAGTAGTATAGAGATTGACAGTAAAGCTTTCTTT.

This clonotype was found once. Without the conserved terminal phenylalanine or tryptophan, this CDR3 likely stems from a read error. No DNA is shown, since the ends of the CDR3 on it are uncertain; the CDR3 is the one TCRdb lists. The gene calls are TRBV27 and TRBJ1-1; the table's D call of TRBD1 was not tested on the DNA. From its first to its last residue, the CDR3 has 14 amino acids. Per the germline V gene, CDR1 is MNHEY and CDR2 is SMNVEV (reference sequence). The CDR3 spells CASSAYGGNTEACC.